This T cell receptor (beta chain) appears in the sequencing data of a study of cytomegalovirus exposure and HLA in healthy donors. Study at large: Researchers found that roughly 81% of about 400 genotyped donors fell within the Caucasian-associated ancestry cluster.

In germline, CDR1 is MNHNS, CDR2 SASEGT. The CDR3 is 14 amino acids. V was trimmed by 3 bases and J by 4 bases, leaving 12 bases between them. PCR amplification relied on 60 Vbeta primers (plus 13 Jbeta primers). Using immunoSEQ multiplex PCR, the repertoire was profiled, and TCRdb retains in-frame clones only, with some absent. Counted here are 65,000 to 75,000 clones, roughly four fifths occurring once; the ten biggest clones make up 5.5% to 7.5%. Broader study findings: Within a later analysis, the majority of CMV-associated TCR beta chains appeared HLA-restricted. Immune exposure information comprised only CMV serostatus. Later on, an analysis tied around 17,000 TCR beta sequences to HLA alleles at 0.05 false discovery rate.

As concerns this clone: Antigen specificity is unknown.

The sequence came from a man aged 50 or older in good health and CMV-seronegative. Specimen: PBMCs. The chain couples TRBV6-1 to TRBJ1-1; the D is unclear. The chain's CDR3 is CASSDPFRGTEAFF. The CDR3 DNA sequence: TGTGCCAGCAGTGACCCCTTTAGAGGCACTGAAGCTTTCTTT.